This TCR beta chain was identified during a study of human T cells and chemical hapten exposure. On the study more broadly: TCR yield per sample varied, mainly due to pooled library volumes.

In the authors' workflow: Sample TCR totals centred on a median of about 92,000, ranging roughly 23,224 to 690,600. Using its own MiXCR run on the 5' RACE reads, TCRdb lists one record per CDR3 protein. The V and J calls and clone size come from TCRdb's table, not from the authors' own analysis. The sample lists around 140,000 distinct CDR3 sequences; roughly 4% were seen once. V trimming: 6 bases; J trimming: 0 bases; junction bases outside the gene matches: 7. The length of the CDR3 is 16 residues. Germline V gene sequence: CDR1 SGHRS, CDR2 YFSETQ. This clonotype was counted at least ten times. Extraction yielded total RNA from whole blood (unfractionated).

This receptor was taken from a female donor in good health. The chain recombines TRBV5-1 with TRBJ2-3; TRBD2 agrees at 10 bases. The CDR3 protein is CASTHGLAESTDTQYF. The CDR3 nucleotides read TGCGCCAGCACCCACGGACTAGCGGAAAGCACAGATACGCAGTATTTT. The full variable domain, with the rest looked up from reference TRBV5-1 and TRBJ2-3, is KAGVTQTPRYLIKTRGQQVTLSCSPISGHRSVSWYQQTPGQGLQFLFEYFSETQRNKGNFPGRFSGRQFSNSRSEMNVSTLELGDSALYLCASTHGLAESTDTQYFGPGTRLTVL.